Listed below are T cell receptor beta chains from one sample, sequenced in a study of T cell changes during pregnancy in multiple sclerosis. The table came from immunoSEQ multiplex PCR; TCRdb's copy has only in-frame clones and leaves some out. The sample yields roughly 40,000 clones, about nine tenths seen once. Sequencing used CD4+ T cells from peripheral blood mononuclear cells, obtained in the second trimester of pregnancy. The origin of the receptors is a female donor in good health, enrolled as a control in a pregnancy study. CDR3s include the opening cysteine and the closing phenylalanine or tryptophan. D genes are given only for firm matches.

V	D	J	CDR3	DNA
TRBV6-6	TRBD1	TRBJ2-7	CASGRQGQGYEQYF	TGTGCCAGCGGCCGACAGGGGCAGGGTTACGAGCAGTACTTC
TRBV28	-	TRBJ2-6	CKGVYSGANVLTF	TGTAAGGGGGTCTACTCTGGGGCCAACGTCCTGACTTTC
TRBV28	-	TRBJ2-7	CASRPSRTGLYEQYF	TGTGCCAGCAGGCCTTCCCGGACAGGACTATACGAGCAGTACTTC
TRBV10-1	TRBD1	TRBJ2-3	CASSDSGQGGVAQYF	TGCGCCAGCAGTGACTCGGGACAGGGGGGGGTAGCGCAGTATTTT
TRBV6-1	-	TRBJ2-3	CASSDRDDTQYF	TGTGCCAGCAGTGACAGGGATGATACGCAGTATTTT
TRBV21-1	-	TRBJ2-7	CASSKMGQGSYEQYF	TGTGCCAGCAGCAAAATGGGACAGGGATCCTACGAGCAGTACTTC
TRBV5-1	TRBD2	TRBJ2-3	CASSSGTSGGNTDTQYF	TGCGCCAGCAGCTCCGGGACTAGCGGGGGGAACACAGATACGCAGTATTTT
TRBV11-3	-	TRBJ2-1	CASSLGLQGLDEQFF	TGTGCCAGCAGCTTAGGACTACAGGGTTTAGATGAGCAGTTCTTC
TRBV7-8	TRBD1	TRBJ2-5	CASSLRRGQIKETQYF	TGTGCCAGCAGCTTACGTCGGGGACAGATAAAAGAGACCCAGTACTTC
TRBV28	TRBD1	TRBJ2-6	CASSSTGVGANVLTF	TGTGCCAGCAGTTCCACAGGGGTCGGGGCCAACGTCCTGACTTTC
TRBV7-9	TRBD2	TRBJ2-7	CASSSTAGGPYEQYF	TGTGCCAGCAGCTCCACAGCGGGAGGGCCCTACGAGCAGTACTTC